Following are 5 T cell receptor beta chains from one sample sequenced in a study of Graves' ophthalmopathy and Graves' hyperthyroidism. The sequenced template was RNA, covering the TCR beta CDR3 region. HTBI primers served in a first-round RT-PCR, which a second-round multiplex PCR followed. TCRdb analysed the multiplex PCR reads with MiXCR anew, one entry per CDR3 protein. The sample shows hundreds of thousands of distinct CDR3 sequences, about a fifth of them seen only once. Source material: peripheral blood. Receptors originate from a young woman with stable Graves' hyperthyroidism. Some clones in this sample may be carry-over from other donors' samples.

This clonotype has more than one count but fewer than ten. This chain links TRBV6-2 or TRBV6-3 with TRBJ2-3; 10 positions agree with TRBD2. CDR3 size: 16 residues. With 7 bases clipped from V and 6 bases from J, the junction kept 13 bases outside the gene matches. Germline V CDR1 and CDR2: MNHEY, SVGEGT. Here the CDR3 reads CASTNEVSGGSDTQYF. The CDR3 DNA reads TGTGCCAGCACCAACGAGGTTAGCGGGGGGTCGGATACGCAGTATTTT.

The sample holds many counts of this clonotype. The CDR3 DNA follows: TGCAGTGCTGGCCGCTCCTATAATTCACCCCTCCACTTT. Translating gives CSAGRSYNSPLHF. J is TRBJ1-6 and V is TRBV20-1; D unclear. The V end lost 5 bases, the J end lost 0 bases, and 5 bases lay between the germline ends. Germline V gene lookup returns CDR1 DFQATT and CDR2 SNEGSKA (reference sequence). The CDR3 consists of 13 residues.

At least ten counts were recorded for this clonotype. In DNA, the CDR3 is TGTGCCAGCAGTTTCCCCGGGGAGCTGTTTTTT. It translates to CASSFPGELFF. V gene TRBV28 combines with J gene TRBJ2-2; D is unresolved. This CDR3 spans 11 amino acids. Germline V gene data show CDR1 as MDHEN and CDR2 as SYDVKM. The ends were cut back, 3 bases at V and 6 bases at J, with 2 bases in the middle.

This clonotype has at least ten counts. The chain is built from TRBV29-1 and TRBJ1-1; D is possibly TRBD1 (5 bases). The CDR3 extends over 13 amino acids. Germline CDR1 and CDR2: SQVTM and ANQGSEA. V was pared by 4 bases and J by 0 bases, with 9 bases between. Here the CDR3 DNA reads TGCAGCGTTGCAGGGAAGGTGAACACTGAAGCTTTCTTT. This codes for CSVAGKVNTEAFF.

This clonotype was seen ten or more times. The V and J genes are TRBV6-2 or TRBV6-3 and TRBJ2-7; D perhaps matches TRBD2 (5 bases). The CDR3 contains 12 residues. Germline values: CDR1 MNHEY, CDR2 SVGEGT. V gave up 10 bases and J gave up 2 bases, with 12 bases separating them. This CDR3 reads CATSGNPYEQYF. In DNA, the CDR3 is TGTGCCACTTCCGGGAACCCCTACGAGCAGTACTTC.